Listed below are T cell receptor beta chains from one sample, sequenced in a study of blood T cell repertoires in COVID-19. Profiling relied on immunoSEQ multiplex PCR, and the TCRdb table lists in-frame clones only, not all of them. The sample records 85,000 to 130,000 clones, approximately 91% being singletons. Sequenced material: peripheral blood. Receptor source: a human donor in a cohort sampled during active COVID-19. Both conserved end residues are part of each CDR3. Fields, in order: clone size, V gene, J gene, D gene, CDR3 DNA, CDR3 protein. D genes are given only for firm matches. Rows may omit the clone size; those that give it use once, few, many or a size class.

-	TRBV28	TRBJ1-2	-	TGTGCCAGCAGTTTCGGGGGAGACTATGGCTACACCTTC	CASSFGGDYGYTF
-	TRBV10-1	TRBJ2-3	TRBD1	TGCGCCAGCAGTGTCCTCGGACAGGGGGCCGGGGATACGCAGTATTTT	CASSVLGQGAGDTQYF
-	TRBV3-1/TRBV3-2	TRBJ1-2	-	TGTGCCAGCAGCCAGGGGCCGGGACTGAGAGTGGATGGCTACACCTTC	CASSQGPGLRVDGYTF
-	TRBV2	TRBJ1-5	TRBD1	TGTGCCAGCAGTTCCCAGACAGGGGGCCGTCATCAGCCCCAGCATTTT	CASSSQTGGRHQPQHF
-	TRBV29-1	TRBJ1-1	TRBD1	TGCAGCGGAGGGACAGGCGAGACTGAAGCTTTCTTT	CSGGTGETEAFF
-	TRBV11-2	TRBJ2-5	-	TGTGCCAGCAGCTTAGTCCGGGGGTCCGGGATTCAGAGGCAGACCCAGTACTTC	CASSLVRGSGIQRQTQYF
-	TRBV15	TRBJ2-3	TRBD2	TGTGCCACCAGCAGACGGGGGGGCGGGAGACGAGATACGCAGTATTTT	CATSRRGGGRRDTQYF
-	TRBV15	TRBJ1-4	-	TGTGCCACCAGCAGACCCCCCCTGACAGGCGGGTCTGAAAAACTGTTTTTT	CATSRPPLTGGSEKLFF
-	TRBV28	TRBJ2-2	-	TGTGCCAGCAATCCGGGGGGCGTAGTTACCGGGGAGCTGTTTTTT	CASNPGGVVTGELFF
-	TRBV14	TRBJ1-1	TRBD1	TGTGCCAGCAGCCAAGCAGGGGGGACCGGGAGAGCTTTCTTT	CASSQAGGTGRAFF
-	TRBV3-1/TRBV3-2	TRBJ1-2	-	TGTGCCAGCAGCCCTCGGGGGGGGAGTAACTATGGCTACACCTTC	CASSPRGGSNYGYTF
-	TRBV5-6	TRBJ2-7	-	TGTGCCAGCAGCGACGGGTCTTCCTACGAGCAGTACTTC	CASSDGSSYEQYF
-	TRBV7-9	TRBJ2-3	-	TGTGCCAGCAGCTCCACCGCGGATACGCAGTATTTT	CASSSTADTQYF
-	TRBV18	TRBJ1-2	-	TGTGCCAGCTCTCCGGGACAAGTCGGTAATTGCACCTTC	CASSPGQVGNCTF
-	TRBV24-1	TRBJ1-2	TRBD1	TGTGCCACCAGTGATCCGACGACAGGGGTTGGCTACACCTTC	CATSDPTTGVGYTF
once	TRBV5-4	TRBJ1-2	-	TGTGCCAGCAGGGGGGACTCCAACTATGGCTACACCTTC	CASRGDSNYGYTF
-	TRBV6-1	TRBJ1-5	TRBD1	TGTGCCAGCAGTGAAAGGGGGCAGGGGAGCAATCAGCCCCAGCATTTT	CASSERGQGSNQPQHF
-	TRBV19	TRBJ1-4	-	TGTGCCAGCACCCCCGGGCTATCAGGGGAAGTGACTAATGAAAAACTGTTTTTT	CASTPGLSGEVTNEKLFF
-	TRBV15	TRBJ2-1	-	TGTGCCACCAGCAGAGAACGGGGGTTCGATGAGCAGTTCTTC	CATSRERGFDEQFF
once	TRBV5-1	TRBJ1-1	TRBD1	TGCGCCAGCAGCTTGGACCTCTTACCGGGACAGGGGCGCACTGAAGCTTTCTTT	CASSLDLLPGQGRTEAFF
few	TRBV19	TRBJ2-1	TRBD2	TGTGCCACCTCTAGCGGGAGCTCCTACAATGAGCAGTTCTTC	CATSSGSSYNEQFF
-	TRBV2	TRBJ2-7	TRBD2	TGTGCCAGCAGACTAGCGGCGAACTACGAGCAGTACTTC	CASRLAANYEQYF
-	TRBV5-4	TRBJ2-3	-	TGTGCCAGCAGCGCCAAAACAAGGACTGCCACAGATACGCAGTATTTT	CASSAKTRTATDTQYF
-	TRBV2	TRBJ2-5	-	TGTGCCAGCACTTACACAGAAGAGACCCAGTACTTC	CASTYTEETQYF
-	TRBV23-1	TRBJ1-4	-	TGCGCCAGCAGTCCACAGGTGAGGAGGGGCCGAAAAAATGAAAAACTGTTTTTT	CASSPQVRRGRKNEKLFF
-	TRBV28	TRBJ2-5	TRBD2	TGTGCCAGCAGTTTAAGGGCTCTAGCGGGGGGCACGGGAACCCAGTACTTC	CASSLRALAGGTGTQYF
-	TRBV2	TRBJ2-1	-	TGTGCCAGCAGTCCCCAAGGGGGCTCCTACAATGAGCAGTTCTTC	CASSPQGGSYNEQFF
-	TRBV6-5	TRBJ2-3	TRBD2	TGTGCCAGCAAACCGGGGGGGCTCACAGATACGCAGTATTTT	CASKPGGLTDTQYF
-	TRBV10-1	TRBJ2-1	-	TGCGCCAGCTGGGGCCTGGGCCAGGATGAGCAGTTCTTC	CASWGLGQDEQFF